This T cell receptor (beta chain) is drawn from a study of T cell responses to AZD1222 COVID-19 vaccine (dated by TCRdb to about 2021). In the study overall: A total of just over 230 trial participants underwent TCR sequencing, of whom around 200 received two doses of AZD1222 and approximately 25 received two doses of the MenACWY control vaccine. Trial participants were enrolled by age into 18-55, 56-69 and 70-plus year subgroups, with roughly 160, 29 and 62 TCR-sequenced participants respectively.

As encoded in the germline V gene, CDR1 is SGHVS while CDR2 is FNYEAQ. The germline V and J ends show losses of 6 bases and 4 bases respectively, and no gene match explains 3 bases of the junction. The CDR3 runs 13 residues from the cysteine to the phenylalanine. CDR3 DNA is the only sequence kept; it has 39 bases, read in frame from the first base. With respect to this clone: The target of this receptor is not known. Base qualities were left out, and no much larger clone turns up one base away.

Broad study findings and their caveats: The 56-69-year group was small, and its depth increase did not reach significance, likely because of low power. Because no samples from the day 14 peak response were available, repertoires could be characterized only after the peak T cell response. CD4 TCRs associated with the vaccine covered the entire spike protein, and the dominant responses were in regions 160-218 and 743-854. A significant rise in spike-specific TCR breadth and depth was observed after two AZD1222 doses relative to day 0 and relative to MenACWY recipients. Reportedly, almost half of the unique spike-specific TCRs recognized epitopes lying outside the regions that are mutated in the B.1.351 and B.1.1.7 variants. Conclusions about previously exposed vaccinees are limited, since just five or six AZD1222 recipients were seropositive for SARS-CoV-2 at baseline. Participants were mostly white British, with more females than males. The authors suggested clonal diversity may have been underestimated.

The time point label on this specimen signifies: baseline before first vaccination. The sample's treatment or condition, from its label and the paper: meningococcal conjugate vaccine given as trial control. The vaccinee samples were drawn from two UK trials, COV001 and COV002, one of which was a single-blind randomized controlled phase 2/3 trial testing AZD1222 (ChAdOx1 nCoV-19) in healthy adults. For TCRbeta chain sequencing, PBMC samples from trial participants were taken at day 0 and at day 28 after the second dose. The CDR3 regions of human TCRbeta chains were analyzed by immunosequencing. Regarding the original processing steps: Repertoire TCRs were checked for matches against a reference library of SARS-CoV-2-specific TCRs that had been generated using the MIRA antigen-specificity platform. Breadth was defined as the fraction of unique TCRs that were SARS-CoV-2-associated. Depth was defined as the fraction of total T cells that were SARS-CoV-2-associated. Each spike-specific TCR was assigned to its reactive spike region and to a CD4 or CD8 class using the MIRA data. Log10-transformed breadth and depth values were compared by one-way ANOVA with Sidak's multiple comparisons tests. This immuneACCESS table, as held by TCRdb, lists in-frame sequences with V and J called but not all clones. Of the missing ones, under half trace to an unresolved V gene in checked studies; the others have no known cause. Clone size and the V and J calls come from that table; the DNA yielded D and trimming. The sample table records about 160,000 clones; about 90% of these occur just once. The ten largest clones represent about 4% of the sample.

The sample was peripheral blood, taken on day 0 of MenACWY control vaccination. The TCR comes from an adult in good health. The receptor chain draws on TRBV7-6 and TRBJ1-2; 9 nucleotides in the junction match TRBD1. The CDR3 is CASSLTGGYGYTF. The DNA sequence is TGTGCCAGCAGTTTGACAGGGGGCTATGGCTACACCTTC.